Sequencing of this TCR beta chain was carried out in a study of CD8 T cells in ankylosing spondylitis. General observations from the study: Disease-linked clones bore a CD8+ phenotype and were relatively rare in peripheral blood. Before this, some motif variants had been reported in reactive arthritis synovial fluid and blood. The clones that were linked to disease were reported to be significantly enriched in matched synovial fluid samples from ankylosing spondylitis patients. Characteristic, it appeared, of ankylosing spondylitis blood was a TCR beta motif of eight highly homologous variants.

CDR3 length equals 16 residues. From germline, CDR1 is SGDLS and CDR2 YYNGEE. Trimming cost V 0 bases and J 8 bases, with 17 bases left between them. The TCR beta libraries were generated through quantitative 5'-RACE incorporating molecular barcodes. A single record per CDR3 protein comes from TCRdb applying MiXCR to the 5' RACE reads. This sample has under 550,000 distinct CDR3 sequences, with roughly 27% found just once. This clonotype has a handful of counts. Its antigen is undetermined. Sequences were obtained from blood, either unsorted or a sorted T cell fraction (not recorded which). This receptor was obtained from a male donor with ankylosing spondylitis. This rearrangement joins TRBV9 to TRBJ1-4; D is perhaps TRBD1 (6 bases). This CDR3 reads CASSVGGGARREKLFF. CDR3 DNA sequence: TGTGCCAGCAGCGTAGGAGGGGGGGCCCGAAGGGAAAAACTGTTTTTT. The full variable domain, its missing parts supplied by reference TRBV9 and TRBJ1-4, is DSGVTQTPKHLITATGQRVTLRCSPRSGDLSVYWYQQSLDQGLQFLIQYYNGEERAKGNILERFSAQQFPDLHSELNLSSLELGDSALYFCASSVGGGARREKLFFGSGTQLSVL.